This entry concerns a single T cell receptor (beta chain). The antigen is unknown. These data originate in a study of shared clonotypes between healthy human individuals. Study-level background: Every donor yielded three CD4 naive, three CD4 memory, two CD8 naive and one CD8 memory plate. Study results and caveats: A few donors shared about 4.8% of their naive CD4 clonotypes. The four-donor shared clonotypes exceeded non-shared clonotypes in generation probability, with non-shared ones scoring lower.

Sequencing used immunoSEQ multiplex PCR; TCRdb keeps in-frame clones, though not all of them. The sample yields millions of clones, over 85% seen once. CD8 cells classed as naive were CD45RO-negative and positively selected for CCR7, excluding terminally differentiated effector memory CD45RA+ cells. The length of the CDR3 is 14 residues. CDR1 is MNHEY, CDR2 SVGAGI, per germline. J gave up 3 bases and V 8 bases, and 8 bases lay outside the gene matches. The receptor was isolated from a man aged 18 to 30 in good health. Sequenced sample: naive CD8+ T cells sorted from blood. The chain combines TRBV6-5 with TRBJ2-3; 7 nucleotides agree with TRBD2. The CDR3 DNA follows: TGTGCCAGCGCTACCCGACTAGCAACAGATACGCAGTATTTT. Translation: CASATRLATDTQYF.